A selection of T cell receptor beta chains follows, all from one sample in a study of CD8 T cells in ankylosing spondylitis. Using its own MiXCR run on the 5' RACE reads, TCRdb lists one record per CDR3 protein. The sample includes roughly 470,000 distinct CDR3 sequences, around 26% of them seen just once. The source material was blood, either unsorted or a sorted T cell fraction (not recorded which). These TCRs come from a male donor with ankylosing spondylitis. CDR3s include the opening cysteine and the closing phenylalanine or tryptophan. The D gene is left open where the match is weak. Clone size is not always given. Where it is, it says once, few, many or a class for expanded clones.

d_call j_call v_call clone_size cdr3_nt cdr3_aa
. TRBJ1-3 TRBV7-8 few TGTGCCAGCAGCTTAGGTAACGCCGGAAACACCATATATTTT CASSLGNAGNTIYF
. TRBJ1-1 TRBV24-1 . TGTGCCACCAGTGATCAGGACCGGGCAAGGGCTTTCTTT CATSDQDRARAFF
. TRBJ2-6 TRBV27 . TGTGCCAGCCGGTACTCTGGGGCCAACGTCCTGACTTTC CASRYSGANVLTF
TRBD2 TRBJ2-1 TRBV7-8 . TGTGCCAGCAGCGAATTTGGGGGGGGAACCTACAATGAGCAGTTCTTC CASSEFGGGTYNEQFF
. TRBJ2-1 TRBV10-3 . TGTGCCATCAGTGAGTCCGGGGGACCCTACAATGAGCAGTTCTTC CAISESGGPYNEQFF
. TRBJ1-1 TRBV5-5 few TGTGCCAGCAGCTTGGAATTCACTGAAGCTTTCTTT CASSLEFTEAFF
TRBD1 TRBJ2-6 TRBV5-6 few TGTGCCAGCAGCTATAGACAGGGGTTCACTGGGGCCAACGTCCTGACTTTC CASSYRQGFTGANVLTF
TRBD2 TRBJ2-5 TRBV20-1 . TGCAGTGCCCGGGGACTAGTTGCAGAGACCCAGTACTTC CSARGLVAETQYF
. TRBJ2-3 TRBV10-1 once TGCGCCAGCAGTGAAGGAGTAGCCTCTGGGACAGATACGCAGTATTTT CASSEGVASGTDTQYF
. TRBJ1-2 TRBV3-1 . TGTGCCAGCAGCCAAGATAGGAACAGCTATGGCTACACCTTC CASSQDRNSYGYTF
. TRBJ1-3 TRBV15 . TGTGCCACCAGCAGCTGGGGGGGGACATCTAGCTCTGGAAACACCATATATTTT CATSSWGGTSSSGNTIYF
TRBD2 TRBJ2-7 TRBV2 few TGTGCCAGCAGTGCCCGGTTAGCGGGAACGGGGGAGCAGTACTTC CASSARLAGTGEQYF
TRBD2 TRBJ2-3 TRBV5-1 . TGCGCCAGCAGCTTTCGGGAGGAGATAGATACGCAGTATTTT CASSFREEIDTQYF
TRBD2 TRBJ2-5 TRBV9 . TGTGCCAGCAGCTCCCTAAGCGGGGAGTCTGAGGAGACCCAGTACTTC CASSSLSGESEETQYF
. TRBJ2-2 TRBV15 . TGTGCCACCAGCAGAGATCAGGGTCCTTCGAACACCGGGGAGCTGTTTTTT CATSRDQGPSNTGELFF
TRBD2 TRBJ2-1 TRBV20-1 many TGCAGTGCAGGTTCAGCGGGAGTAAGCAATGAGCAGTTCTTC CSAGSAGVSNEQFF
. TRBJ2-3 TRBV20-1 . TGCAGTGCTAGGGACACAGATACGCAGTATTTT CSARDTDTQYF
. TRBJ1-6 TRBV18 . TGTGCCAGCTCACCAGGGTTCCTTGGGAATTCACCCCTCCACTTT CASSPGFLGNSPLHF
. TRBJ2-5 TRBV5-1 few TGCGCCAGCAGCTCCGACGTCCAAGAGACCCAGTACTTC CASSSDVQETQYF
TRBD1 TRBJ1-3 TRBV6-1 few TGTGCCAGCAGCGACGGACAGGGAAGAAACACCATATATTTT CASSDGQGRNTIYF
. TRBJ2-7 TRBV10-2 few TGCGCCAGCAGTGAGGGAGACAGCCATGAGCAGTACTTC CASSEGDSHEQYF
. TRBJ2-2 TRBV24-1 . TGTGCCACCAGTGCCCAGGGCCTCACCGGGGAGCTGTTTTTT CATSAQGLTGELFF
. TRBJ1-2 TRBV6-5 . TGTGCCAGCAGTTACCCCGGGGCCTATGGCTACACCTTC CASSYPGAYGYTF
. TRBJ2-1 TRBV12-3/TRBV12-4 many TGTGCCAGCAGCTATCGGAATGAGCAGTTCTTC CASSYRNEQFF
TRBD1 TRBJ1-4 TRBV28 few TGTGCCAGCAGCACCGGACAGGGGAATGAAAAACTGTTTTTT CASSTGQGNEKLFF
. TRBJ2-3 TRBV20-1 . TGCAGTGCTCCCGGGCTTGGAGATACGCAGTATTTT CSAPGLGDTQYF
. TRBJ1-3 TRBV30 . TGTGCCTGGGACCCTGGGTTCTTTGGAAACACCATATATTTT CAWDPGFFGNTIYF
. TRBJ1-4 TRBV2 few TGTGCCAGCAGTGAAGGTAGCGGCGAAAAACTGTTTTTT CASSEGSGEKLFF
. TRBJ2-1 TRBV20-1 few TGCAGTGCTAGAGCTGGCCACAATGAGCAGTTCTTC CSARAGHNEQFF
TRBD2 TRBJ2-5 TRBV7-2 . TGTGCCAGCAGCTCTGACGGGACTAGCGAGCAAGAGACCCAGTACTTC CASSSDGTSEQETQYF
. TRBJ2-1 TRBV2 . TGTGCCAGCCGCCGTGGGGCTTTTAGCTCCTACAATGAGCAGTTCTTC CASRRGAFSSYNEQFF
. TRBJ1-1 TRBV29-1 . TGCAGCGTTGATCCCGAGCGGCTGAACACTGAAGCTTTCTTT CSVDPERLNTEAFF
TRBD1 TRBJ2-2 TRBV2 many TGTGCCAGCAGTGGGGCAGGGGGCAGGCTGTTTTTT CASSGAGGRLFF
TRBD1 TRBJ2-2 TRBV9 few TGTGCCAGCAGCCCCCCGGGGACAGGGCACACCGGGGAGCTGTTTTTT CASSPPGTGHTGELFF